The 28 T cell receptor beta chains given below trace back to one sample, sequenced in a study of blood T cell repertoires in COVID-19. Assay used: immunoSEQ multiplex PCR; TCRdb lists only in-frame clones, some missing. The profile covers 48,000 or so clones, with approximately 90% appearing a single time and roughly 2.5% taken by the ten largest. Sequencing was done on a sample of peripheral blood. All receptors come from a woman of 80 years or more with COVID-19, enrolled during active disease.

The chain is built from TRBV4-2 and TRBJ1-4; 7 bases match TRBD1. Germline CDR1 and CDR2: LGHNA and YNFKEQ. This CDR3 is built from 19 residues. Losses at the gene ends were 1 base for V and 0 bases for J; bases not matched to a gene: 11. CDR3 protein: CASSQVVGQERATNEKLFF. CDR3 coding DNA: TGTGCCAGCAGCCAAGTTGTTGGACAGGAGCGAGCAACTAATGAAAAACTGTTTTTT.

The genes are TRBV9 and TRBJ2-3; weak D call: TRBD2 (7 bases). CDR1 is SGDLS, CDR2 YYNGEE, per germline. The CDR3 runs 15 residues. V lost 4 bases and J lost 7, with 19 bases in between. In DNA form, the CDR3 reads TGTGCCAGCAGCCAGACGGGTGGGGGGGCAAATACGCAGTATTTT. It is translated as CASSQTGGGANTQYF.

The chain joins TRBV4-2 to TRBJ2-1, with D perhaps TRBD1 (5 bases). Germline loops: CDR1 LGHNA, CDR2 YNFKEQ. Trimming cost V 1 base and J 2 bases, with 12 bases left between them. This CDR3 is built from 16 residues. Written as DNA, the CDR3 is TGTGCCAGCAGCCAAGCGTCAGGGTACGCCTACAATGAGCAGTTCTTC. Amino acid sequence: CASSQASGYAYNEQFF.

The V call is TRBV28, the J call TRBJ2-3; TRBD2 is a possible D gene (5 bases). In germline, CDR1 is MDHEN, CDR2 SYDVKM. Trimming took 6 bases from V and 4 from J, leaving 11 bases between them. This CDR3 is built from 13 residues. CDR3 sequence: CASRPGMADTQYF. The CDR3 DNA reads as TGTGCCAGCAGGCCCGGGATGGCAGATACGCAGTATTTT.

This clone ranks as medium-sized. The rearrangement uses TRBV6-2 or TRBV6-3 and TRBJ2-5; 9 bases line up with TRBD2. The junction had 9 bases not matched to a gene; V was cut back by 2 bases and J by 2 bases. The CDR3 extends over 17 amino acids. CDR1 and CDR2 (germline): MNHEY, SVGEGT. The CDR3 bases are TGTGCCAGCAGTTACGGTCGTATAGCGGGAGTACAAGAGACCCAGTACTTC. It yields the protein CASSYGRIAGVQETQYF.

The V gene is TRBV18, the J gene TRBJ2-6; TRBD1 agrees at 10 bases. Trimming cost V 5 bases and J 0 bases; bases outside gene matches: 7. Per the germline V gene, CDR1 is KGHSH and CDR2 is LQKENI. The CDR3 totals 18 residues. The DNA for the CDR3 is TGTGCCAGCTCAACCAGACAGGGGGCAGTCTCTGGGGCCAACGTCCTGACTTTC. This codes for CASSTRQGAVSGANVLTF.

The rearrangement joins TRBV4-1 to TRBJ1-2; 7 positions agree with TRBD1. The J segment lost 3 bases and the V segment lost 0 bases, leaving 10 bases of the junction unmatched. This CDR3 is 17 amino acids long. The germline gives CDR1 MGHRA, CDR2 YSYEKL. The CDR3 sequence: CASSQDSVGRGDYGYTF. CDR3 sequence (DNA): TGCGCCAGCAGCCAAGATTCAGTCGGCAGGGGGGACTATGGCTACACCTTC.

Only one count was recorded for this clone. This chain uses TRBV11-2 with TRBJ1-1; D is unresolved. The germline gives CDR1 SGHAT, CDR2 FQNNGV. Trimming shortened V by 5 bases and J by 4 bases, and 14 bases separated the two germline ends. The CDR3 extends over 14 amino acids. CDR3 DNA sequence: TGTGCCAGCAGCCCAGACCATGGCGGCACTGAAGCTTTCTTT. This codes for CASSPDHGGTEAFF.

The chain joins TRBV5-1 to TRBJ2-1; 13 bases match TRBD2. J lost 0 bases, V lost 3 bases, and 9 bases had no gene match. CDR1 SGHRS and CDR2 YFSETQ come from the germline V gene. The length of the CDR3 is 19 residues. The CDR3, as DNA: TGCGCCAGCAGCTCCGGACTAGCGGGAGCCTCAGGCTCCTACAATGAGCAGTTCTTC. It translates to CASSSGLAGASGSYNEQFF.

This clone is a singleton in its sample. V usage is TRBV28 and J usage is TRBJ1-5; 7 nucleotides agree with TRBD1. The CDR3 extends over 17 amino acids. With 6 bases clipped from V and 2 bases from J, the junction kept 13 bases outside the gene matches. Germline CDR1 and CDR2: MDHEN and SYDVKM. CDR3 region: CASSRGQPLSRNQPQHF. The CDR3 DNA follows: TGTGCCAGCAGCCGGGGACAGCCTCTTTCGCGCAATCAGCCCCAGCATTTT.

Here the CDR3 DNA reads TGCGCCAGCGGGAGCAGTACGAACACCGGGGAGCTGTTTTTT. Its protein product is CASGSSTNTGELFF. This sequence joins TRBV10-2 and TRBJ2-2; the D gene is possibly TRBD2 (5 bases). Germline values: CDR1 WSHSY, CDR2 SAAADI. The ends were cut back, 8 bases at V and 0 bases at J, with 10 bases in the middle. The CDR3 has 14 residues.

V gene TRBV6-5 combines with J gene TRBJ2-2; TRBD2 agrees at 7 bases. Germline V lookup: CDR1 MNHEY, CDR2 SVGAGI. The CDR3 contains 13 residues. The ends lost 8 bases at V and 5 bases at J; junction bases unmatched: 5. The CDR3 nucleotides read TGTGCCAGCGGAGCGGGGAAGACCGGGGAGCTGTTTTTT. It translates to CASGAGKTGELFF.

The chain recombines TRBV19 with TRBJ1-2; D possibly corresponds to TRBD1 (5 bases). The CDR3 spans 15 residues. Germline CDR1 LNHDA, CDR2 SQIVND (reference sequence). Trimming left V 2 bases short and J 4 bases short, with 14 bases between. The CDR3 loop reads CASSIMAGGRYGYTF. The DNA of the CDR3 is TGTGCCAGTAGTATAATGGCCGGGGGACGCTATGGCTACACCTTC.

The V and J genes are TRBV7-6 and TRBJ1-2; 9 bases align to TRBD1. The length of the CDR3 is 15 residues. The ends lost 4 bases at V and 4 bases at J; junction bases unmatched: 7. CDR1 and CDR2 from the germline V gene are SGHVS and FNYEAQ. CDR3 sequence: CASSSGTGLGYGYTF. The CDR3 DNA reads TGTGCCAGCAGCTCCGGGACAGGGCTGGGCTATGGCTACACCTTC.

This chain links TRBV19 with TRBJ1-1; D perhaps matches TRBD1 (5 bases). The ends were cut back, 3 bases at V and 8 bases at J, with 16 bases in the middle. Germline-derived CDR1 and CDR2 are LNHDA and SQIVND (reference sequence). The CDR3 is 14 amino acids. The CDR3 region has the DNA TGTGCCAGTAGTATCGATGCGGGACGGGGGGAAGCTTTCTTT. Encoded protein: CASSIDAGRGEAFF. The variable domain in full, completed from reference TRBV19 and TRBJ1-1, reads DGGITQSPKYLFRKEGQNVTLSCEQNLNHDAMYWYRQDPGQGLRLIYYSQIVNDFQKGDIAEGYSVSREKKESFPLTVTSAQKNPTAFYLCASSIDAGRGEAFFGQGTRLTVV.

This clone came up once. The CDR3 DNA follows: TGTGCCAGCATCGGAACGGGGAAGAACAAGTACTTC. It yields the protein CASIGTGKNKYF. This chain links TRBV14 with TRBJ2-5, with D possibly matching TRBD2 (5 bases). Trimming stripped 7 bases from V and 12 bases from J, with 18 bases between. The CDR3 contains 12 residues. Germline V CDR1 and CDR2: SGHDN, FVKESK.

The CDR3 here is CASRNRGSSNQPQHF. CDR3 DNA: TGTGCCAGCAGGAACAGGGGGAGTAGCAATCAGCCCCAGCATTTT. The chain joins TRBV28 to TRBJ1-5, with 8 positions matching TRBD1. Germline CDR1 MDHEN, CDR2 SYDVKM. Trimming at V came to 6 bases and at J to 0 bases, leaving 4 bases not matched to a gene. The CDR3 runs 15 residues. Full variable domain (rest looked up from reference TRBV28 and TRBJ1-5): DVKVTQSSRYLVKRTGEKVFLECVQDMDHENMFWYRQDPGLGLRLIYFSYDVKMKEKGDIPEGYSVSREKKERFSLILESASTNQTSMYLCASRNRGSSNQPQHFGDGTRLSIL.

The gene calls are TRBV19 and TRBJ2-4, with 11 bases matching TRBD1. V was pared by 6 bases and J by 3 bases, with 7 bases of the junction left unmatched. The CDR3 has 16 residues. Germline lookup yields CDR1 LNHDA and CDR2 SQIVND (reference sequence). In nucleotides, the CDR3 is TGTGCCAGTAGCTCCGGGACAGGGGGAATCAAAAACATTCAGTACTTC. Encoded protein: CASSSGTGGIKNIQYF.

This clone was found a few times. J is TRBJ2-7 and V is TRBV5-6, with D tentatively TRBD1 (5 bases). The V gene's germline CDR1 is SGHDT and CDR2 YYEEEE. Deletions cut 1 base from V and 6 bases from J, with 14 bases between. This CDR3 is built from 14 residues. The CDR3 DNA is TGTGCCAGCAGCTTGAGGGCAGGGTTCGCCGAGCAGTACTTC. It yields the protein CASSLRAGFAEQYF.

The chain joins TRBV25-1 to TRBJ1-1; D gene unclear. V lost 7 bases and J lost 5, with 14 bases in between. Germline CDR1 and CDR2: MGHDK and SYGVNS. CDR3 length: 13 amino acids. The CDR3 here is CASTPGFGTEAFF. The CDR3 DNA sequence: TGTGCCAGCACACCGGGGTTCGGGACTGAAGCTTTCTTT.

This clone occurred once. V usage is TRBV5-1 and J usage is TRBJ2-3; possibly TRBD1 for D (5 bases). Germline assignment: CDR1 SGHRS and CDR2 YFSETQ. V shed 5 bases and J shed 0 bases, with 13 bases lying between them. The CDR3 spans 15 residues. CDR3 sequence (DNA): TGCGCCAGCAGTGCACAGGCCAGTAGCACAGATACGCAGTATTTT. It is translated as CASSAQASSTDTQYF.

V and J are TRBV28 and TRBJ1-3, with 7 nucleotides matching TRBD1. V was pared by 4 bases and J by 0 bases, with 6 bases of the junction left unmatched. Germline CDR1 reads MDHEN; CDR2 reads SYDVKM. The CDR3 has 16 residues. The CDR3 reads CASSSPGQNSGNTIYF. CDR3 coding DNA: TGTGCCAGCAGTTCTCCGGGACAGAACTCTGGAAACACCATATATTTT. Full variable domain (remainder filled in from reference TRBV28 and TRBJ1-3): DVKVTQSSRYLVKRTGEKVFLECVQDMDHENMFWYRQDPGLGLRLIYFSYDVKMKEKGDIPEGYSVSREKKERFSLILESASTNQTSMYLCASSSPGQNSGNTIYFGEGSWLTVV.

This chain joins TRBV11-2 and TRBJ1-3; no firm D call. V was trimmed by 4 bases and J by 0 bases, leaving 10 bases between them. The CDR3 has 15 amino acids. Germline V CDR1 and CDR2: SGHAT, FQNNGV. The CDR3 DNA sequence: TGTGCCAGCAGCTCTCAGGTACTCTCTGGAAACACCATATATTTT. This translates into CASSSQVLSGNTIYF.

The V gene is TRBV7-9, the J gene TRBJ1-3; D gene ambiguous. The germline V and J ends were trimmed by 2 bases and 0 bases, with 17 bases remaining between them. This CDR3 has 18 residues. CDR1 SEHNR and CDR2 FQNEAQ come from the germline V gene (reference sequence). This CDR3 reads CASSLTKMRGDSGNTIYF. The CDR3 nucleotides read TGTGCCAGCAGCTTAACTAAGATGAGAGGAGACTCTGGAAACACCATATATTTT.

The chain combines TRBV28 with TRBJ2-5; 11 nucleotides agree with TRBD1. From germline, CDR1 is MDHEN and CDR2 SYDVKM. V was pared by 5 bases and J by 3 bases, with 8 bases of the junction left unmatched. CDR3 size: 16 residues. DNA for the CDR3: TGTGCCAGCAGTCCCGCCGGGACAGGGGGAGAAGAGACCCAGTACTTC. Translating it yields CASSPAGTGGEETQYF.

This clone was observed a single time. The chain links TRBV7-3 to TRBJ1-1; the match to TRBD1 covers 8 bases. Germline V lookup: CDR1 SGHTA, CDR2 FQGTGA. Trimming cost V 2 bases and J 8 bases; bases outside gene matches: 7. This CDR3 has 14 residues. The CDR3 DNA reads TGTGCCAGCAGCTTAGGACAGGGATCTTCCGAAGCTTTCTTT. Encoded protein: CASSLGQGSSEAFF.

The chain combines TRBV5-1 with TRBJ2-1; 11 positions agree with TRBD2. The CDR3 sequence is 17 residues long. The V gene's germline CDR1 is SGHRS and CDR2 YFSETQ. Trimming at V came to 3 bases and at J to 9 bases, leaving 14 bases not matched to a gene. CDR3 DNA: TGCGCCAGCAGCTCGCAATTTACTAGCGGGAGCAGGGGTGAGCAGTTCTTC. Amino acids: CASSSQFTSGSRGEQFF.

This rearrangement joins TRBV30 to TRBJ2-1; 13 bases agree with TRBD2. The V gene's germline CDR1 is GTSNPN and CDR2 SVGIG (reference sequence). There are 17 residues in the CDR3. Trimming cost V 2 bases and J 6 bases; bases outside gene matches: 10. CDR3 region: CAWSPMTSGGRFNEQFF. The CDR3 coding sequence is TGTGCCTGGAGTCCGATGACTAGCGGGGGGAGGTTCAATGAGCAGTTCTTC.